This T cell receptor beta chain comes out of a study of a mutant IDH1 vaccine in newly diagnosed glioma (dated by TCRdb to the early 2020s). Context from the whole study: Patients were given eight vaccinations, in weeks 1, 3, 5, 7, 11, 15, 19 and 23, which matched visits V03 through V10. In the chemotherapy-containing groups, vaccination started alongside temozolomide cycles, whereas in patients who had radiotherapy alone it started 4-6 weeks after radiotherapy. Longitudinal TCRB deep sequencing was done for 25 treated patients, wherever samples were available for exploratory analyses. Prior to enrollment, patients had been given standard therapy consisting of radiotherapy alone, temozolomide alone, or radiochemotherapy with temozolomide, with the combination given to most patients. Of the 25 to 35 patients who were treated, 62.5% were male and about 40% were female, and the mean age was approximately 40 years. Peripheral blood was collected at six visits: V03 (baseline), V05, V07, V10, V12 and V13. Beyond this particular receptor, the publication reports: It was noted by the authors that analyses of patient blood samples could not be reproduced owing to sample limitations. Vaccine-induced immune responses across multiple MHC alleles were detected in 93.3% of patients. No apparent relationship was observed between pseudoprogression and alterations in the top peripheral T cell clonotypes detected by TCRB sequencing. Availability determined which PBMC samples were chosen for TCRB deep sequencing.

A word on this clone: There is no known antigen for this receptor. Base-call qualities are not available, and no considerably larger clone is one nucleotide away.

The germline V gene provides CDR1 SGDLS and CDR2 YYNGEE. Trimming costs V 4 bases and J 3 bases, and their ends lie 13 bases apart. The CDR3 covers 15 residues, taking in both the cysteine and the phenylalanine. Only CDR3 DNA is held: 45 bases, read in frame from base 1. Receptor amplification or capture employed the immunoSEQ multiplex PCR assay. The hsTCRB Kit was used according to the manufacturer's protocol to amplify rearranged TCR beta chain sequences. An Illumina MiSeq was used to sequence the TCRB libraries. In the paper's pipeline: The proprietary platform of the kit vendor was used for demultiplexing, trimming and gene mapping. Not all clones reach the TCRdb copy of this immuneACCESS table, which keeps in-frame sequences only. Checked studies attribute under half of the gap to unresolved V genes and leave the rest unexplained. V, J and clone size are those of that table, while D and trimming were read from the DNA. Counted in this sample were 40,000 to 55,000 clones; around 78% of them appeared once. The ten biggest clones cover roughly 5.6% of the sample.

In the paper's terms, the time point label means: week 5, during vaccination. Each vaccine dose, consisting of 300 ug of a 20-mer mutant IDH1 peptide in Montanide, was administered subcutaneously with topical imiquimod. The donors had newly diagnosed IDH1-mutant astrocytomas of WHO grade 3 or 4 that showed loss of nuclear ATRX. The samples were drawn from NOA16, a multicentre, single-arm, open-label phase I trial in Germany that tested a mutant IDH1 peptide vaccine in humans for the first time. The DNeasy Blood and Tissue Kit was used to extract genomic DNA from EDTA blood for TCRB sequencing. The sample here was PBMCs, taken from a glioma patient whose treatment included an IDH1 peptide vaccine. The TCR sequence derives from a man between 50 and 59 years old with glioma. Recombination joined TRBV9 with TRBJ2-2, with no confidently assigned D gene. The bases read TGTGCCAGCAGCCCCGGCGCCACACACACCGGGGAGCTGTTTTTT. It translates to CASSPGATHTGELFF.